The sequence of this T cell receptor beta chain was determined in a study of spatial heterogeneity in lung cancer. Study-level information: Detected sequences consistently included more beta-chain ones than alpha-chain ones. Averaged across combinations, each unique TCR and UMI pairing appeared more than ten times in raw reads, which were uncorrected.

By sample share, this clonotype is medium-sized. Time point here: sample taken at primary tumor resection. The authors sequenced whole RNA from tumor, nontumor lung or frozen PBMC without sorting. Samples were donated by 72 untreated early-stage non-small cell lung cancer patients. The junction had 9 bases not matched to a gene; V was cut back by 5 bases and J by 2 bases. The CDR3 is made up of 17 amino acids. The library protocol tagged each TCR cDNA with a unique molecular identifier. TCRdb reprocessed the 5' RACE reads via MiXCR and lists one record per CDR3 protein. The sample lists some 6,100 distinct CDR3 sequences, around 12% occurring once.

The rearrangement uses TRBV12-3 or TRBV12-4 and TRBJ2-5; 12 bases map to TRBD2. This receptor was obtained from a male donor with early-stage non-small cell lung cancer. The sample here was normal lung tissue next to the tumor, taken at surgery. CDR3 residues: CASSGTTGLAGQETQYF. CDR3 coding DNA: TGTGCCAGCAGTGGAACTACCGGACTAGCGGGACAAGAGACCCAGTACTTC.